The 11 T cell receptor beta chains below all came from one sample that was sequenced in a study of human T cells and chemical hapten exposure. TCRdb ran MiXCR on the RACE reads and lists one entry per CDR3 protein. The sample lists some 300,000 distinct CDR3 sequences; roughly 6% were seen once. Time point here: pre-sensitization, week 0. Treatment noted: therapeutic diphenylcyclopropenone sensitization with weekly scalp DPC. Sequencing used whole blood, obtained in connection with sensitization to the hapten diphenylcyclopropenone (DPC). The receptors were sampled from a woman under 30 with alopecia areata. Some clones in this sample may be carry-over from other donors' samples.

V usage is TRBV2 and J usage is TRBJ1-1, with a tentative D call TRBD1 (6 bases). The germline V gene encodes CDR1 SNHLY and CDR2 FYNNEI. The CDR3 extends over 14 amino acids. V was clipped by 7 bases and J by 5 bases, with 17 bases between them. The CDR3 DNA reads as TGTGCCAGCACCGAAGATGGGGGCGGGACTGAAGCTTTCTTT. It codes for CASTEDGGGTEAFF.

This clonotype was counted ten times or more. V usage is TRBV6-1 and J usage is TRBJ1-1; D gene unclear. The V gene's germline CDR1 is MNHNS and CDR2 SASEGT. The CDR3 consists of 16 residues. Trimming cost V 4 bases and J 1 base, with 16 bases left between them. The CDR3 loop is CASSGISTRTNTEAFF. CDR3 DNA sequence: TGTGCCAGCAGTGGAATCAGCACCCGCACGAACACTGAAGCTTTCTTT.

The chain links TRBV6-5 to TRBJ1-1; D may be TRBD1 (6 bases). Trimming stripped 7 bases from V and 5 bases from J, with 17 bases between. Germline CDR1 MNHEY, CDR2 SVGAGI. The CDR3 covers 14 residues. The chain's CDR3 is CASTLTGGGTEAFF. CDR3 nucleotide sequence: TGTGCCAGCACCTTGACAGGCGGGGGGACTGAAGCTTTCTTT.

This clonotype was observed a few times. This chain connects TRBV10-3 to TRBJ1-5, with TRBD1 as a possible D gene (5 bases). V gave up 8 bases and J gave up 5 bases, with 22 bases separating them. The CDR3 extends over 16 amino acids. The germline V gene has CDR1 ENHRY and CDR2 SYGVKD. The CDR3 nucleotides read TGTGCCATCCCCCAAGGATGGGGGGATCGGGATCAGCCCCAGCATTTT. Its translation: CAIPQGWGDRDQPQHF.

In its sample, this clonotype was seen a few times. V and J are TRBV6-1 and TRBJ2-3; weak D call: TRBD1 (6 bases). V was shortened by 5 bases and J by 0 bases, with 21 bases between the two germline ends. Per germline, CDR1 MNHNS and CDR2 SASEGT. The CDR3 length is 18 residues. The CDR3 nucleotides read TGTGCCAGCAGTACAGGGCCGGGCGGCCTATCTAGCACAGATACGCAGTATTTT. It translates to CASSTGPGGLSSTDTQYF.

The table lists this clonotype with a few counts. CDR3 amino acids: CASTRQGSQPQHF. As DNA, the CDR3 is TGTGCCAGCACCCGACAGGGAAGTCAGCCCCAGCATTTT. The chain has TRBV6-2 or TRBV6-3 and TRBJ1-5; 7 bases match TRBD1. Germline V gene lookup returns CDR1 MNHEY and CDR2 SVGEGT. CDR3 length: 13 amino acids. V gave up 7 bases and J gave up 6 bases; unmatched junction bases: 6.

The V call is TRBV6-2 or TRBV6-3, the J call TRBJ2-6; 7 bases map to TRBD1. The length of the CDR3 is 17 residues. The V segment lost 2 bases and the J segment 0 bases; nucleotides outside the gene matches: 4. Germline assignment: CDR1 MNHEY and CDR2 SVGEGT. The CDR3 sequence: CASSYQGQRSGANVLTF. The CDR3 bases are TGTGCCAGCAGTTACCAGGGACAGCGCTCTGGGGCCAACGTCCTGACTTTC.

CDR3 protein: CASSPSAVGGYTF. CDR3 sequence (DNA): TGTGCCAGCAGCCCCTCGGCAGTGGGAGGCTACACCTTC. This rearrangement joins TRBV6-2 or TRBV6-3 to TRBJ1-2; D is unclear. Trimming shortened V by 6 bases and J by 8 bases, and 16 bases separated the two germline ends. The CDR3 is 13 residues long. Germline CDR1 MNHEY, CDR2 SVGEGT.

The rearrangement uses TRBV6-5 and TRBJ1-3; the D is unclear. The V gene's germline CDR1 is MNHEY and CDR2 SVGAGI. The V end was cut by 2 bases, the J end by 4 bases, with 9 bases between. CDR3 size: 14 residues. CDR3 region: CASSYKGLGNTIYF. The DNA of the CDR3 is TGTGCCAGCAGTTACAAGGGTCTAGGAAACACCATATATTTT.

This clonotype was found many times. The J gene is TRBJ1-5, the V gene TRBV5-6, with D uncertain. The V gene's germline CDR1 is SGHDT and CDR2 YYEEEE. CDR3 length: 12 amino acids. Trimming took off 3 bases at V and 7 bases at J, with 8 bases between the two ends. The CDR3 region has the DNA TGTGCCAGCAGCTACCAACAGCAGCCCCAGCATTTT. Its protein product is CASSYQQQPQHF.

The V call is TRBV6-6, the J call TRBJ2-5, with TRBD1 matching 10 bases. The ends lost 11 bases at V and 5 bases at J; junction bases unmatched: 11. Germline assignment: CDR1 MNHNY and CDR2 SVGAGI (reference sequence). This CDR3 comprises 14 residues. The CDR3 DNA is TGTGCCCTGAGGAGGGACAGGGGTTCGGAGACCCAGTACTTC. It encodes CALRRDRGSETQYF.